The present T cell receptor (beta chain) was sequenced within a study of T cells in Graves' hyperthyroidism and ophthalmopathy. Ten or more counts support this clonotype. What it binds is not known. RNA transcripts provided the source from which TCR beta CDR3 regions were amplified. A set of HTBI primers served as the primers for a first-round RT-PCR of the TCR CDR3. TCRdb analysed the multiplex PCR reads with MiXCR anew, one entry per CDR3 protein. The table shows some 400,000 distinct CDR3 sequences, with around 13% occurring only once. Graves' hyperthyroidism was deemed stable given no ophthalmopathy progression within 18 months. Exclusion followed for patients with uncontrolled infection, other autoimmune disease, pregnancy or lactation. Germline lookup yields CDR1 SGHNT and CDR2 YENEEA. With 5 bases removed from V and 5 bases from J, the gap between germline ends came to 15 bases. The CDR3 covers 14 residues.

The study's findings and limits: It was a median roughly six months before onset that the model predicted ophthalmopathy. From stable hyperthyroidism, ophthalmopathy was separated by a 13 V-J model.

The sequencing sample was made of blood. This clonotype was sampled from a woman aged 55-69 years with Graves' hyperthyroidism. The genes are TRBV11-3 and TRBJ1-1; D might be TRBD1 (6 bases). The CDR3 region is CASSPTRGGTEAFF. The CDR3 nucleotides read TGTGCCAGCAGCCCAACCAGGGGTGGAACTGAAGCTTTCTTT.